A single sample gave rise to the 26 T cell receptor beta chains below, sequenced in a study of response to subunit inactivated influenza vaccine (dated 2018 in TCRdb). The method was RT-PCR. The sequencing machine was an Illumina HiSeq 2500. Clones were called with MiXCR by TCRdb after fastp trimmed the public reads at Q25, and only in-frame beta chains were retained. Rows merge per CDR3 protein into single entries with the most common DNA and genes. This sample comprises about 570,000 distinct CDR3 sequences, 10% to 12% of them detected only once. Jointly, the top ten make up approximately 11% of the sample. The data were also submitted as part of a second study, on T cells expressing NK-cell markers. The second paper states: The TCR beta cDNA libraries were made using 5'RACE template switching, a step that added both a universal primer site and unique molecular identifiers.

This sample comprised PBMCs from blood, obtained on the day of vaccination. These TCRs come from a man aged 45 to 65 who received an inactivated influenza vaccine. Donor details come from another sample of the same person, matched by shared clones.

There are a few counts of this clonotype. The genes are TRBV10-3 and TRBJ2-1; 12 bases line up with TRBD2. V shed 2 bases, J shed 5 bases, and the junction held 4 bases outside the gene matches. Germline V gene lookup returns CDR1 ENHRY and CDR2 SYGVKD. This CDR3 is 16 amino acids long. The CDR3 DNA reads TGTGCCATCAGTGAGGCTAGCGGGAGGGGAAACAATGAGCAGTTCTTC. Translation: CAISEASGRGNNEQFF.

This clonotype was picked up many times. This chain links TRBV29-1 with TRBJ1-2; D is unresolved. Trimming took off 6 bases at V and 6 bases at J, with 11 bases between the two ends. In germline, CDR1 is SQVTM, CDR2 ANQGSEA. There are 11 residues in the CDR3. The CDR3 region is CSVLHSNGYTF. CDR3 nucleotides: TGCAGCGTCCTACATTCTAATGGCTACACCTTC.

This clonotype was recorded many times. The rearrangement joins TRBV12-3 or TRBV12-4 to TRBJ1-5, with 8 bases lining up with TRBD1. V dropped 5 bases and J dropped 2; count of bases not matched to a gene: 5. The CDR3 covers 15 residues. CDR3 bases: TGTGCCAGCAGTCCCGGGACAGGAGGCAATCAGCCCCAGCATTTT. As protein: CASSPGTGGNQPQHF.

This clonotype has more than one count but fewer than ten. The chain is built from TRBV5-1 and TRBJ2-7, with D possibly called TRBD1 or TRBD2 (5 bases each). CDR1 and CDR2 from the germline V gene are SGHRS and YFSETQ. With 2 bases removed from V and 2 bases from J, the gap between germline ends came to 11 bases. This CDR3 spans 14 amino acids. The CDR3 DNA follows: TGCGCCAGCAGCTTAGGGACCAACGCCTACGAGCAGTACTTC. This encodes CASSLGTNAYEQYF.

This clonotype was observed a handful of times. The chain combines TRBV20-1 with TRBJ2-7; the match to TRBD1 covers 8 bases. The CDR3 is 13 residues long. The J segment lost 3 bases and the V segment lost 3 bases, leaving 4 bases of the junction unmatched. Germline V lookup: CDR1 DFQATT, CDR2 SNEGSKA (reference sequence). CDR3 sequence reads: CSARTGAHYEQYF. The DNA of the CDR3 is TGCAGTGCTAGGACAGGGGCCCACTACGAGCAGTACTTC.

The rearrangement joins TRBV20-1 to TRBJ1-4; D not certain. The CDR3 spans 16 residues. Germline CDR1 is DFQATT and CDR2 is SNEGSKA (reference sequence). Trimming cost V 0 bases and J 0 bases, with 11 bases left between them. This chain's CDR3 is CSARDPISPTNEKLFF. The CDR3 DNA reads TGCAGTGCTAGAGACCCGATCAGCCCAACTAATGAAAAACTGTTTTTT.

This clonotype was seen a few times. The V and J genes are TRBV5-1 and TRBJ2-5; perhaps TRBD1 as D (6 bases). This CDR3 region has 13 residues. V was trimmed by 4 bases and J by 6 bases, leaving 13 bases between them. CDR1 and CDR2 (germline): SGHRS, YFSETQ. CDR3 sequence reads: CASSSRGWQTQYF. The CDR3 coding sequence is TGCGCCAGCAGCAGCAGGGGTTGGCAGACCCAGTACTTC.

The rearrangement uses TRBV19 and TRBJ2-1; 9 nucleotides match TRBD2. J lost 7 bases, V lost 4 bases, and 11 bases had no gene match. The CDR3 covers 16 residues. Germline V gene lookup returns CDR1 LNHDA and CDR2 SQIVND (reference sequence). The CDR3 sequence is CASSTLSLAGGNEQFF. The CDR3 bases are TGTGCCAGTAGTACCCTGTCACTAGCGGGCGGAAATGAGCAGTTCTTC.

The rearrangement links TRBV6-5 to TRBJ2-7; D unresolved. Germline loops: CDR1 MNHEY, CDR2 SVGAGI. The CDR3 has 14 residues. V was clipped by 3 bases and J by 0 bases, with 9 bases between them. The CDR3 nucleotides read TGTGCCAGCAGTTATCAAAGCAGCTCCTACGAGCAGTACTTC. Protein: CASSYQSSSYEQYF.

This chain connects TRBV6-2 or TRBV6-3 to TRBJ2-7; 7 nucleotides line up with TRBD2. The V gene's germline CDR1 is MNHEY and CDR2 SVGEGT. The CDR3 has 12 amino acids. With V trimmed by 6 bases and J by 7 bases, 6 bases remained unmatched. CDR3 sequence reads: CASSPEREEQYF. The CDR3 nucleotides read TGTGCCAGCAGCCCCGAGCGGGAAGAGCAGTACTTC.

This clonotype was recorded a few times. The chain uses TRBV11-2 and TRBJ1-1; no clear D gene. Germline values: CDR1 SGHAT, CDR2 FQNNGV. This CDR3 is built from 14 residues. The V end was cut by 5 bases, the J end by 1 base, with 11 bases between. CDR3 sequence (DNA): TGTGCCAGCAGCCAAGGGCCAGGGAACACTGAAGCTTTCTTT. Encoded protein: CASSQGPGNTEAFF.

This clonotype was found many times. The rearrangement uses TRBV5-1 and TRBJ1-2; no firm D call. Germline values: CDR1 SGHRS, CDR2 YFSETQ. The V end was cut by 7 bases, the J end by 2 bases, with 15 bases between. This CDR3 has 14 residues. CDR3 protein: CASHRPGQNYGYTF. The CDR3 nucleotides read TGCGCCAGCCATCGCCCAGGCCAGAACTATGGCTACACCTTC.

This clonotype was observed a few times. CDR3 in amino acids: CASSLYGGPGELFF. The CDR3 bases are TGTGCCAGCAGTTTATATGGGGGCCCCGGGGAGCTGTTTTTT. The rearrangement uses TRBV12-3 or TRBV12-4 and TRBJ2-2; D possibly corresponds to TRBD1 (6 bases). The CDR3 is 14 residues long. V dropped 2 bases and J dropped 6 bases, with 10 bases sitting between them.

The chain employs TRBV9 and TRBJ2-1; tentatively, D is TRBD1 or TRBD2 (5 bases each). The CDR3 totals 16 residues. Per the germline V gene, CDR1 is SGDLS and CDR2 is YYNGEE. The V and J ends lost 4 bases and 8 bases respectively, with 22 bases between them. Here the CDR3 reads CASSPDRDPVSYEQFF. The CDR3 coding sequence is TGTGCCAGCAGCCCAGACCGGGACCCAGTCTCCTATGAGCAGTTCTTC.

The chain recombines TRBV3-1 with TRBJ2-5, with 12 bases aligning to TRBD2. After removal of 4 bases from V and 4 bases from J, the junction contained 13 bases not matched to a gene. The CDR3 covers 18 residues. Germline values: CDR1 LGHDT, CDR2 YNNKEL (reference sequence). CDR3 in DNA: TGTGCCAGCAGCCCTCGCGGACTAGCGGGGATGATGCTAGAGACCCAGTACTTC. This sequence encodes CASSPRGLAGMMLETQYF.

This clonotype was seen at least ten times. J is TRBJ2-3 and V is TRBV12-3 or TRBV12-4; no definite D call. The CDR3 has 13 residues. The V and J ends lost 6 bases and 4 bases respectively, with 11 bases between them. The CDR3, as DNA: TGTGCCAGCAGACGGCCCGGGCCAGATACGCAGTATTTT. Amino acids: CASRRPGPDTQYF.

This clonotype was detected only a few times. The chain combines TRBV7-9 with TRBJ1-2; D ambiguous. In germline, CDR1 is SEHNR, CDR2 FQNEAQ (reference sequence). The CDR3 loop spans 14 amino acids. Trimming cost V 1 base and J 7 bases, with 13 bases left between them. As DNA, the CDR3 is TGTGCCAGCAGCTTAGACAACGGTCCCGGTGGCTACACCTTC. It encodes CASSLDNGPGGYTF.

This clonotype was picked up a small number of times. This CDR3 reads CATSSWEPTGELFF. In DNA form, the CDR3 reads TGTGCCACCAGCAGTTGGGAACCGACCGGGGAGCTGTTTTTT. This chain connects TRBV15 to TRBJ2-2; D not resolved. Trimming pared 3 bases from V and 5 bases from J, leaving 10 bases between. The CDR3 has 14 amino acids. Germline-derived CDR1 and CDR2 are LNHNV and YYDKDF (reference sequence).

This clonotype was observed many times. The chain recombines TRBV28 with TRBJ1-6, with D maybe TRBD1 (6 bases). Deletions cut 4 bases from V and 10 bases from J, with 20 bases between. CDR3 length equals 16 residues. CDR1 and CDR2 from the germline V gene are MDHEN and SYDVKM. The CDR3 reads CASSSYWVDRHSPLHF. The CDR3 bases are TGTGCCAGCAGTTCATACTGGGTGGACAGACACTCACCCCTCCACTTT.

The chain recombines TRBV7-2 with TRBJ2-3; D is uncertain. CDR3 size: 14 residues. Germline lookup yields CDR1 SGHTA and CDR2 FQGNSA. Trimming removed 5 bases from V and 3 bases from J, with 12 bases in between. The CDR3 DNA follows: TGTGCCAGCAGCCCCAATTCTAGAACAGATACGCAGTATTTT. Translating gives CASSPNSRTDTQYF.

This clonotype was seen more than once but under ten times. V and J are TRBV25-1 and TRBJ1-2; 11 bases are a match to TRBD1. Germline trimming cut 6 bases from V and 4 bases from J; bases unmatched to any gene: 10. Germline V lookup: CDR1 MGHDK, CDR2 SYGVNS. This CDR3 is built from 16 residues. The CDR3 nucleotides read TGTGCCAGCAGGAAAGGGGACAGGGGGTTTCGCTATGGCTACACCTTC. Residues: CASRKGDRGFRYGYTF.

In its sample, this clonotype was seen a few times. The V and J genes are TRBV5-1 and TRBJ2-1; 12 bases line up with TRBD2. Germline-derived CDR1 and CDR2 are SGHRS and YFSETQ. V gave up 1 base and J gave up 6 bases; unmatched junction bases: 8. The CDR3 has 17 amino acids. In DNA form, the CDR3 reads TGCGCCAGCAGCTTGTCTAGCGGGAGGGCCCGTAGCAATGAGCAGTTCTTC. It codes for CASSLSSGRARSNEQFF.

This clonotype has just a few counts. V gene TRBV5-1 combines with J gene TRBJ2-1; D possibly matches TRBD1 or TRBD2 (6 bases each). The CDR3 runs to 15 residues. Looked up from germline, CDR1 is SGHRS and CDR2 is YFSETQ. Between the trimmed V and J ends, which lost 7 bases and 4 bases, there was a span of 18 bases. CDR3 sequence: CASGLDGGRYNEQFF. The CDR3 DNA is TGCGCCAGCGGTCTAGACGGGGGCAGGTACAATGAGCAGTTCTTC.

In this sample, this clonotype turned up a few times. The rearrangement joins TRBV27 to TRBJ2-7; TRBD2 matches 7 bases. Germline trimming cut 0 bases from V and 3 bases from J; bases unmatched to any gene: 5. This CDR3 spans 15 amino acids. Germline values: CDR1 MNHEY, CDR2 SMNVEV (reference sequence). CDR3 in amino acids: CASSLSAGLHYEQYF. The CDR3 DNA reads as TGTGCCAGCAGTTTATCCGCGGGACTACACTACGAGCAGTACTTC.

This chain links TRBV5-5 with TRBJ2-2; the D gene could be TRBD1 or TRBD2 (5 bases each). The CDR3 is 16 amino acids. Trimming cost V 0 bases and J 5 bases, with 14 bases left between them. Germline V CDR1 and CDR2: SGHKS, YYEKEE (reference sequence). CDR3 in DNA: TGTGCCAGCAGCTTGGAGGAGTTGGGGGTTACCGGGGAGCTGTTTTTT. Its protein product is CASSLEELGVTGELFF.

This clonotype occurred a few times. The genes are TRBV20-1 and TRBJ2-1, with TRBD2 identical over 8 bases. V lost 6 bases to trimming and J lost 6 bases; unmatched junction nucleotides: 13. CDR1 is DFQATT and CDR2 is SNEGSKA in the germline V gene (reference sequence). This CDR3 region has 15 residues. CDR3 in DNA: TGCAGTGCAGTAGCAGCGGGAGCCCTTCCCAATGAGCAGTTCTTC. Its protein is CSAVAAGALPNEQFF.